Following are 28 T cell receptor beta chains from one sample sequenced in a study of naive and memory T cell subsets. Whole-study results and caveats: Possibly reflecting memory cells re-expressing CD45RA, a few larger clonotypes occurred in naive repertoires, especially CD8.

These receptors' targets are unknown. The beta constant-region primer was an equimolar mix of two oligonucleotides covering TRBC1 and TRBC2. Ligated cDNA was amplified by four rounds of PCR with nested alpha and beta constant-region primers and SP2. TCRdb recomputed calls from the UMI-ligation and nested PCR reads with MiXCR, one row per CDR3 protein. The table lists roughly 100,000 distinct CDR3 sequences, around 15% of them singletons. The sequencing input was naive CD8+ T cells from blood. All receptors come from a human donor in good health.

This clonotype was seen a few times. The rearrangement joins TRBV7-9 to TRBJ1-5, with TRBD1 identical over 9 bases. The V segment lost 5 bases and the J segment 7 bases; nucleotides outside the gene matches: 12. The CDR3 contains 16 residues. CDR1 and CDR2 (germline): SEHNR, FQNEAQ (reference sequence). Here the CDR3 DNA reads TGTGCCAGCAGCATTGGTACAGGGGGCAGAGGGCAGCCCCAGCATTTT. Protein sequence: CASSIGTGGRGQPQHF.

A few counts support this clonotype. The chain employs TRBV29-1 and TRBJ2-1, with a possible D match to TRBD1 (5 bases). The CDR3 is made up of 13 amino acids. V shed 5 bases and J shed 2 bases, with 10 bases lying between them. Germline CDR1 SQVTM, CDR2 ANQGSEA. CDR3 loop: CSVLAGTYNEQFF. The DNA of the CDR3 is TGCAGCGTTTTGGCAGGGACCTACAATGAGCAGTTCTTC.

This sequence joins TRBV5-4 and TRBJ2-3; D not resolved. Germline CDR1 and CDR2: SGHNT and YYREEE (reference sequence). The CDR3 runs to 15 residues. V lost 4 bases and J lost 1, with 13 bases in between. The CDR3 loop reads CASSRVQERTDTQYF. The CDR3 coding sequence is TGTGCCAGCAGCCGGGTTCAAGAACGCACAGATACGCAGTATTTT.

This chain joins TRBV15 and TRBJ2-3, with 9 nucleotides matching TRBD2. CDR3 length: 15 amino acids. Per the germline V gene, CDR1 is LNHNV and CDR2 is YYDKDF (reference sequence). V was clipped by 5 bases and J by 2 bases; unmatched bases: 5. In nucleotides, the CDR3 is TGTGCCACCAGCTGGCTAGCGGGGCTCACAGATACGCAGTATTTT. This gives the protein CATSWLAGLTDTQYF.

This clonotype occurred a few times. The V call is TRBV7-9, the J call TRBJ2-3; D uncertain. Germline V gene lookup returns CDR1 SEHNR and CDR2 FQNEAQ (reference sequence). The CDR3 runs 12 residues. V lost 2 bases, J lost 15 bases, and 15 bases lay in between. This chain's CDR3 is CASSLTTASVYF. CDR3 bases: TGTGCCAGCAGCTTAACTACCGCCAGCGTCTATTTT. Full variable domain (remainder filled in from reference TRBV7-9 and TRBJ2-3): DTGVSQNPRHKITKRGQNVTFRCDPISEHNRLYWYRQTLGQGPEFLTYFQNEAQLEKSRLLSDRFSAERPKGSFSTLEIQRTEQGDSAMYLCASSLTTASVYFGPGTRLTVL.

The gene calls are TRBV20-1 and TRBJ1-5; a weak D match, TRBD1 (5 bases). From germline, CDR1 is DFQATT and CDR2 SNEGSKA (reference sequence). This CDR3 has 15 residues. V lost 6 bases, J lost 2 bases, and 17 bases lay in between. The CDR3 protein is CSATIEGKRNQPQHF. The CDR3 bases are TGCAGTGCCACGATTGAGGGGAAGCGCAATCAGCCCCAGCATTTT.

V usage is TRBV4-3 and J usage is TRBJ2-7; no clear D. V was pared by 1 base and J by 0 bases, with 10 bases between. The CDR3 covers 15 residues. Germline lookup yields CDR1 LGHNA and CDR2 YSLEER. In DNA, the CDR3 is TGCGCCAGCAGCCAAGTCGTGTCCAGCTCCTACGAGCAGTACTTC. Translated, it gives CASSQVVSSSYEQYF.

A word on this clonotype: A much bigger clone sits one base away, suggesting this may be a read error. V is TRBV11-1 and J is TRBJ1-2; D might be TRBD1 (5 bases). The germline V gene encodes CDR1 SGHAT and CDR2 FQDESV (reference sequence). The length of the CDR3 is 13 residues. CDR3: CDSSLGGAQGYTF. CDR3 nucleotide sequence: TGTGACAGCAGCTTAGGAGGGGCCCAAGGCTACACCTTC.

This clonotype was picked up a small number of times. This rearrangement joins TRBV3-1 to TRBJ2-1; 7 bases match TRBD2. With V trimmed by 0 bases and J by 1 base, 9 bases remained unmatched. This CDR3 has 18 residues. Germline-derived CDR1 and CDR2 are LGHDT and YNNKEL (reference sequence). CDR3 region: CASSQDEASGDSYNEQFF. CDR3 nucleotide sequence: TGTGCCAGCAGCCAAGACGAAGCCAGCGGGGATTCCTACAATGAGCAGTTCTTC.

This clonotype has at least ten counts. V is TRBV30 and J is TRBJ1-5; D is possibly TRBD1 (5 bases). Germline-derived CDR1 and CDR2 are GTSNPN and SVGIG (reference sequence). The CDR3 runs 13 residues. Trimming removed 0 bases from V and 6 bases from J, with 9 bases in between. CDR3 nucleotides: TGTGCCTGGAGTGTAGATGGGGGTCAGCCCCAGCATTTT. Protein: CAWSVDGGQPQHF.

This clonotype was observed many times. The rearrangement uses TRBV29-1 and TRBJ2-5; D is possibly TRBD1 (6 bases). Per the germline V gene, CDR1 is SQVTM and CDR2 is ANQGSEA. Trimming took 6 bases from V and 2 from J, leaving 13 bases between them. This CDR3 spans 13 amino acids. As DNA, the CDR3 is TGCAGCGTCGCCGGGACACGACAAGAGACCCAGTACTTC. Residues: CSVAGTRQETQYF. Variable domain in full (rest from reference TRBV29-1 and TRBJ2-5): SAVISQKPSRDICQRGTSLTIQCQVDSQVTMMFWYRQQPGQSLTLIATANQGSEATYESGFVIDKFPISRPNLTFSTLTVSNMSPEDSSIYLCSVAGTRQETQYFGPGTRLLVL.

This clonotype was seen only a few times. This sequence joins TRBV5-1 and TRBJ2-3; D call uncertain. V lost 2 bases and J lost 0, with 10 bases in between. The CDR3 is 15 residues long. The V gene's germline CDR1 is SGHRS and CDR2 YFSETQ. The CDR3 region is CASSFLESSTDTQYF. In nucleotides, the CDR3 is TGCGCCAGCAGCTTCCTGGAGTCTAGCACAGATACGCAGTATTTT. The complete variable domain, with remaining parts taken from reference TRBV5-1 and TRBJ2-3, reads KAGVTQTPRYLIKTRGQQVTLSCSPISGHRSVSWYQQTPGQGLQFLFEYFSETQRNKGNFPGRFSGRQFSNSRSEMNVSTLELGDSALYLCASSFLESSTDTQYFGPGTRLTVL.

V usage is TRBV12-3 or TRBV12-4 and J usage is TRBJ2-5; maybe TRBD2 (6 bases). The CDR3 spans 19 residues. With 7 bases removed from V and 2 bases from J, the gap between germline ends came to 29 bases. The CDR3 protein is CASTTEVIPVDGGQETQYF. The CDR3 DNA reads TGTGCCAGCACTACCGAAGTAATTCCGGTGGACGGAGGGCAAGAGACCCAGTACTTC.

The chain is built from TRBV3-1 and TRBJ1-2; maybe TRBD1 (5 bases). The CDR3 consists of 16 residues. V shed 3 bases and J shed 2 bases, with 16 bases lying between them. Germline V lookup: CDR1 LGHDT, CDR2 YNNKEL (reference sequence). The CDR3 region has the DNA TGTGCCAGCAGCCAGCAGTGGACAAAAAGAAACTATGGCTACACCTTC. Protein sequence: CASSQQWTKRNYGYTF. The full variable domain, rest sourced from reference TRBV3-1 and TRBJ1-2, is DTAVSQTPKYLVTQMGNDKSIKCEQNLGHDTMYWYKQDSKKFLKIMFSYNNKELIINETVPNRFSPKSPDKAHLNLHINSLELGDSAVYFCASSQQWTKRNYGYTFGSGTRLTVV.

This clonotype was recorded a few times. The chain has TRBV6-5 and TRBJ2-5, with D perhaps TRBD1 or TRBD2 (5 bases each). CDR1 and CDR2 from the germline V gene are MNHEY and SVGAGI. The CDR3 consists of 16 residues. Trimming left V 0 bases short and J 0 bases short, with 11 bases between. CDR3 nucleotides: TGTGCCAGCAGTTACTCGAACCGGGACCACCAAGAGACCCAGTACTTC. This gives the protein CASSYSNRDHQETQYF.

This sequence joins TRBV9 and TRBJ2-5; 11 nucleotides line up with TRBD2. CDR1 and CDR2 (germline): SGDLS, YYNGEE. V lost 2 bases and J lost 3; bases outside the gene matches: 9. There are 17 residues in the CDR3. DNA for the CDR3: TGTGCCAGCAGCGTTGGTCGGGGACTAGCGGTGAAAGAGACCCAGTACTTC. Residues: CASSVGRGLAVKETQYF. The full variable domain, rest sourced from reference TRBV9 and TRBJ2-5, is DSGVTQTPKHLITATGQRVTLRCSPRSGDLSVYWYQQSLDQGLQFLIQYYNGEERAKGNILERFSAQQFPDLHSELNLSSLELGDSALYFCASSVGRGLAVKETQYFGPGTRLLVL.

The rearrangement joins TRBV4-3 to TRBJ2-5, with 11 bases that match TRBD1. The V gene end was trimmed by 5 bases and the J gene end by 5 bases; junction bases not matched to a gene: 7. CDR1 LGHNA and CDR2 YSLEER come from the germline V gene. This CDR3 spans 15 amino acids. CDR3 nucleotide sequence: TGCGCCAGCAGCGAGGACAGGGGGCGCGGGGAGACCCAGTACTTC. This sequence encodes CASSEDRGRGETQYF.

This clonotype was found a few times. The rearrangement links TRBV7-8 to TRBJ2-5; D perhaps matches TRBD2 (6 bases). This CDR3 spans 15 amino acids. The germline CDR1 and CDR2 sequences are SGHVS and FQNEAQ. V gave up 2 bases and J gave up 2 bases, with 12 bases separating them. Written as DNA, the CDR3 is TGTGCCAGCAGCTTAAAGGCTAGCGTACAAGAGACCCAGTACTTC. It yields the protein CASSLKASVQETQYF.

This CDR3 is CASSLAPNEQFF. As DNA, the CDR3 is TGTGCCAGCAGCTTAGCGCCGAATGAGCAGTTCTTC. The J gene is TRBJ2-1, the V gene TRBV7-2; no clear D gene. The CDR3 runs to 12 residues. With 0 bases removed from V and 7 bases from J, the gap between germline ends came to 4 bases. Germline V gene data show CDR1 as SGHTA and CDR2 as FQGNSA.

At least ten counts were recorded for this clonotype. The chain couples TRBV7-6 to TRBJ2-1; D may be TRBD2 (5 bases). The CDR3 is 13 residues long. CDR1 is SGHVS, CDR2 FNYEAQ, per germline. Trimming took 7 bases from V and 8 from J, leaving 15 bases between them. The CDR3 reads CASTLSKGDEQFF. The CDR3 bases are TGTGCCAGCACCCTTTCTAAGGGAGATGAGCAGTTCTTC.

DNA of the CDR3: TGTGCCAGCAGTACGGAGTCTAGCACAGATACGCAGTATTTT. Translated: CASSTESSTDTQYF. The chain employs TRBV12-3 or TRBV12-4 and TRBJ2-3; D unresolved. The CDR3 consists of 14 residues. Trimming shortened V by 5 bases and J by 0 bases, and 9 bases separated the two germline ends.

This clonotype was picked up many times. The rearrangement joins TRBV20-1 to TRBJ2-7; unclear D gene. The V end was cut by 5 bases, the J end by 2 bases, with 7 bases between. Germline loops: CDR1 DFQATT, CDR2 SNEGSKA (reference sequence). This CDR3 region has 11 residues. In nucleotides, the CDR3 is TGCAGTGCTGACACGACCTACGAGCAGTACTTC. Its translation: CSADTTYEQYF.

The chain carries TRBV3-1 and TRBJ2-7; 9 bases align to TRBD1. The CDR3 has 14 amino acids. V gave up 4 bases and J gave up 5 bases; unmatched junction bases: 6. From germline, CDR1 is LGHDT and CDR2 YNNKEL (reference sequence). The CDR3 DNA reads TGTGCCAGCAGCCCGGGACAGGGAGTCGACGAGCAGTACTTC. Its translation: CASSPGQGVDEQYF.

This sequence joins TRBV24-1 and TRBJ2-1; D uncertain. This CDR3 has 15 residues. V lost 3 bases, J lost 1 base, and 9 bases lay in between. The germline gives CDR1 KGHDR, CDR2 SFDVKD. CDR3 loop: CATSDPQVSYNEQFF. DNA for the CDR3: TGTGCCACCAGTGATCCCCAGGTATCCTACAATGAGCAGTTCTTC.

A few counts support this clonotype. The chain employs TRBV14 and TRBJ1-5, with D hard to call. Trimming removed 1 base from V and 4 bases from J, with 5 bases in between. Germline V lookup: CDR1 SGHDN, CDR2 FVKESK. This CDR3 contains 13 residues. CDR3 sequence (DNA): TGTGCCAGCAGCCAAGGGGGAAATCAGCCCCAGCATTTT. Encoded protein: CASSQGGNQPQHF.

The sample holds many counts of this clonotype. The rearrangement joins TRBV28 to TRBJ2-3; D remains unclear. CDR1 is MDHEN and CDR2 is SYDVKM in the germline V gene. This CDR3 is built from 12 residues. Trimming removed 6 bases from V and 2 bases from J, with 6 bases in between. The CDR3 is CASSLPTDTQYF. The CDR3 nucleotides are TGTGCCAGCAGCCTTCCCACAGATACGCAGTATTTT.

There are many counts of this clonotype. V and J are TRBV27 and TRBJ1-5, with D uncertain. The V end lost 5 bases, the J end lost 1 base, and 12 bases lay between the germline ends. There are 15 residues in the CDR3. CDR1 is MNHEY and CDR2 is SMNVEV in the germline V gene (reference sequence). The CDR3 sequence: CASSLDNLSNQPQHF. CDR3 nucleotides: TGTGCCAGCAGTCTAGACAACCTGAGCAATCAGCCCCAGCATTTT.

This clonotype was observed a handful of times. The CDR3 reads CASSHPGPELAGVVYNEQFF. As DNA, the CDR3 is TGTGCCAGCAGCCACCCAGGGCCCGAACTAGCGGGAGTAGTTTACAATGAGCAGTTCTTC. The V and J genes are TRBV7-9 and TRBJ2-1; TRBD2 agrees at 11 bases. Germline trimming cut 5 bases from V and 4 bases from J; bases unmatched to any gene: 19. Looked up from germline, CDR1 is SEHNR and CDR2 is FQNEAQ (reference sequence). The CDR3 spans 20 residues.